The rows below give T cell receptor beta chains drawn from one sample of a study of cytomegalovirus exposure and HLA in healthy donors. Using immunoSEQ multiplex PCR, the repertoire was profiled, and TCRdb retains in-frame clones only, with some absent. This table holds 70,000 to 95,000 clones, less than 65% found once. Sequencing used PBMCs. The receptor set was obtained from a woman aged 25-40 years in good health and CMV-seropositive. CDR3s include the opening cysteine and the closing phenylalanine or tryptophan. D genes are given only for firm matches. Some rows have no size entry. The others give once, few or many, or a class for an expanded clone.

clone_size	v_call	j_call	d_call	cdr3_nt	cdr3_aa
.	TRBV6-6	TRBJ1-1	.	TGTGCCAGCAGTTACAGAACCAGGGCTGAAGCTTTCTTT	CASSYRTRAEAFF
few	TRBV5-1	TRBJ2-5	TRBD2	TGCGCCAGCAGGCGTACTAGCGGGGGGGTCCAAGAGACCCAGTACTTC	CASRRTSGGVQETQYF
once	TRBV27	TRBJ2-1	TRBD1	TGTGCCAGCAGTCCCTACGCGGGACAGGGGCCGACAGATGAGCAGTTCTTC	CASSPYAGQGPTDEQFF
few	TRBV11-3	TRBJ1-6	TRBD1	TGTGCCAGCAGCCTACCTGGGACAGGGAATTCACCCCTCCACTTT	CASSLPGTGNSPLHF
.	TRBV19	TRBJ1-4	.	TGTGCCAGTAGTAGCCCCTGGCCGACAACTAATGAAAAACTGTTTTTT	CASSSPWPTTNEKLFF
.	TRBV28	TRBJ2-3	.	TGTGCCAGCAGTCCCAAAGCCGATACGCAGTATTTT	CASSPKADTQYF
few	TRBV25-1	TRBJ2-7	.	TGTGCCAGCAGTGTCTCGAGCACCGAGTACTTC	CASSVSSTEYF
few	TRBV19	TRBJ2-3	.	TGTGCCAGTAGTATGATCGCGGGGGCGGCGGATACGCAGTATTTT	CASSMIAGAADTQYF
.	TRBV5-1	TRBJ2-2	TRBD2	TGCGCCAGCAGACGGGGGGTGGAGACCGGGGAGCTGTTTTTT	CASRRGVETGELFF
.	TRBV9	TRBJ2-5	.	TGTGCCAGCAGCGTAGGGTGGGGCGAGGCCCAAGAGACCCAGTACTTC	CASSVGWGEAQETQYF
.	TRBV7-2	TRBJ1-2	TRBD1	TGTGCCAGCAGCTTGTCAGGGGGCTATGGCTACCCCTTC	CASSLSGGYGYPF
.	TRBV11-2	TRBJ2-2	.	TGTGCCAGCAGCGTCACTAGCACCGGGGAGCTGTTTTTT	CASSVTSTGELFF
.	TRBV19	TRBJ2-3	.	TGTGCCAGTAGTCTAACCACAGATACGCAGTATTTT	CASSLTTDTQYF
.	TRBV4-1	TRBJ2-1	.	TGCGCCAGCAGCCAAGTTGGGGGAGGGCAGTTCTTC	CASSQVGGGQFF
once	TRBV5-1	TRBJ1-1	.	TGCGCCAGCAGCTTGAATCAGTTGAACACTGAAGCTTTCTTT	CASSLNQLNTEAFF
few	TRBV5-1	TRBJ2-1	.	TGCGCCAGCAGCTTGACTAGAAATGAGCAGTTCTTC	CASSLTRNEQFF
.	TRBV4-2	TRBJ2-1	TRBD2	TGTGCCAGCAGCCACCTCCGGACTAGGGACGAGCAGTTCTTC	CASSHLRTRDEQFF
.	TRBV6-6	TRBJ2-1	TRBD2	TGTGCCAGCAGACCAGCGGGGGGGCCCTATGAGCAGTTCTTC	CASRPAGGPYEQFF
once	TRBV30	TRBJ1-1	.	TGTGCCTGGAGTGTCCTAAGCCCTGAAGCTTTCTTT	CAWSVLSPEAFF
.	TRBV7-9	TRBJ2-3	.	TGTGCCAGCAGCGCAGATCGAGATACGCAGTATTTT	CASSADRDTQYF
.	TRBV5-1	TRBJ2-3	TRBD2	TGCGCCAGCAGCCTGGTGGCGGGGGGCCTCACAGATACGCAGTATTTT	CASSLVAGGLTDTQYF
few	TRBV10-3	TRBJ1-1	.	TGTGCCACCCGGGGTATTGACACTGAAGCTTTCTTT	CATRGIDTEAFF
.	TRBV9	TRBJ1-2	.	TGTGCCAGCAGCCTAAGCGGGGTTGTTAACTATGGCTACACCTTC	CASSLSGVVNYGYTF
.	TRBV4-1	TRBJ2-7	TRBD2	TGCGCCAGCAGCCAAGACGGACTAGCGGGCTACGAGCAGTACTTC	CASSQDGLAGYEQYF
.	TRBV6-5	TRBJ2-7	TRBD1	TGTGCCAGCAGTACGGGACAGCCCTACGAGCAGTACTTC	CASSTGQPYEQYF
.	TRBV19	TRBJ1-1	TRBD1	TGTGCCAGTACCCGACAGGGGGCAAGTGAAGCTTTCTTT	CASTRQGASEAFF
.	TRBV28	TRBJ2-1	TRBD2	TGTGCCAGCAGCACCGGGACTAGCGGGGGGCTCAATGAGCAGTTCTTC	CASSTGTSGGLNEQFF
once	TRBV6-5	TRBJ1-1	.	TGTGCCAGCAGTTACCGCGGGATTGAAGCTTTCTTT	CASSYRGIEAFF
once	TRBV11-2	TRBJ1-2	.	TGTGCCAGCAGCTTGTGGGTAGGGACTGATGGCTACACCTTC	CASSLWVGTDGYTF
.	TRBV6-1	TRBJ1-2	TRBD1	TGTGCCAGCAGTGAACTGGGACAGCCTATACTCTATGGCTACACCTTC	CASSELGQPILYGYTF
.	TRBV7-8	TRBJ2-4	TRBD2	TGTGCCAGCAGCTTAGGAATCCTAGCGGATAAAAACATTCAGTACTTC	CASSLGILADKNIQYF
.	TRBV19	TRBJ2-1	TRBD2	TGTGCCAGTAGTTTCAGGGGACTAGCGGGATATGAGCAGTTCTTC	CASSFRGLAGYEQFF
.	TRBV10-3	TRBJ2-3	TRBD2	TGTGCCATCAGTGTGGCTAGCGGGGGGGCCGTAGATACGCAGTATTTT	CAISVASGGAVDTQYF
.	TRBV5-1	TRBJ1-1	.	TGCGCCAGCATCGGTCGGTCGGACACTGAAGCTTTCTTT	CASIGRSDTEAFF
few	TRBV30	TRBJ1-1	.	TGTGCCTGGAGTAGGTCAGTGGGCCCAGCTTTCTTT	CAWSRSVGPAFF
once	TRBV30	TRBJ2-2	TRBD1	TGTGCCTGGAGTGTAGTTGGGGGGTGGGGACAGGGAGTAACCGGGGAGCTGTTTTTT	CAWSVVGGWGQGVTGELFF
.	TRBV6-4	TRBJ2-5	.	TGTGCCAGCAGTGACTCGCCAGAAAGCCAAGAGACCCAGTACTTC	CASSDSPESQETQYF
few	TRBV2	TRBJ2-5	TRBD2	TGTGCCAGCAGTAATCTAGCGGGGGTGCAAGAGACCCAGTACTTC	CASSNLAGVQETQYF
few	TRBV28	TRBJ2-1	TRBD1	TGTGCCAGCACCTCCGGACAGGGGTTTTTTGAGCAGTTCTTC	CASTSGQGFFEQFF
.	TRBV10-3	TRBJ2-3	.	TGTGCCATCAGTGAGTCGTTGGCCACAGATACGCAGTATTTT	CAISESLATDTQYF
.	TRBV5-1	TRBJ2-7	TRBD1	TGCGCCAGCAGCTCGAAAAACCGGGACAGGGCAGCCGAGCAGTACTTC	CASSSKNRDRAAEQYF
few	TRBV7-2	TRBJ2-5	TRBD2	TGTGCCAGCAGCGGGCAGGGACTAGCGGGGGGGCAGGGAGAGACCCAGTACTTC	CASSGQGLAGGQGETQYF
.	TRBV7-9	TRBJ2-1	.	TGTGCCAGCAGCCTCCAGGCCAATGAGCAGTTCTTC	CASSLQANEQFF
.	TRBV7-9	TRBJ2-2	.	TGTGCCAGCAGCTTGCGACGGACTACCGGGGAGCTGTTTTTT	CASSLRRTTGELFF
.	TRBV15	TRBJ1-1	.	TGTGCCACCAGCCTACAGGAGAGTGAAGCTTTCTTT	CATSLQESEAFF
once	TRBV2	TRBJ1-2	.	TGTGCCAGCAGACAGCCCCCCAATGGCTACACCTTC	CASRQPPNGYTF
once	TRBV5-1	TRBJ2-5	TRBD1	TGCGCCAGCAGCTTATCGAGGGGGCGGGAAGAGACCCAGTACTTC	CASSLSRGREETQYF
once	TRBV27	TRBJ1-5	TRBD1	TGTGCCAGCAGCTCGGACAGGGTCAATCAGCCCCAGCATTTT	CASSSDRVNQPQHF
.	TRBV7-9	TRBJ1-4	.	TGTGCCAGCAGCTTAGCTGCAGGGTTGGAAAAACTGTTTTTT	CASSLAAGLEKLFF
.	TRBV7-3	TRBJ2-1	TRBD1	TGTGCCAGCAGCCCGGGACAGGGCTCCTACAATGAGCAGTTCTTC	CASSPGQGSYNEQFF